This section outlines one T cell receptor (beta chain) sequence together with its context. This entry belongs to a study of blood T cell repertoires in COVID-19. At the level of the study: Acute and convalescent COVID-19 specimens originated in the United States, Italy and Spain. PBMCs, B-cell-depleted T cells, or T cells provided the cDNA or gDNA that made up the material.

Per the original methods: It was from reference gene primer amplification that nucleated cell counts were estimated. The method was immunoSEQ multiplex PCR; TCRdb's version includes in-frame clones alone and lacks a portion of them. V, J and clone size reflect that table, while D and trimming were determined from the DNA. This repertoire shows approximately 450,000 clones, more than 85% found once; its top ten account for roughly 4%. CDR1 is LGHDT, CDR2 YNNKEL, per germline (reference sequence). The CDR3 sequence is 15 residues long. Trimming cost V 4 bases and J 5 bases; bases outside gene matches: 10.

The sample was peripheral blood. This rearrangement joins TRBV3-1 (or the pseudogene TRBV3-2) to TRBJ2-5, with 7 bases aligning to TRBD1. The clonotype originates from a young woman with acute or convalescent COVID-19. The CDR3 region has the DNA TGTGCCAGCAGCCTAGTAACAGGGGCTTGGGAGACCCAGTACTTC. Translation: CASSLVTGAWETQYF.